Each of the 25 T cell receptor beta chains below was sequenced from the same sample in a study of blood T cell repertoires in COVID-19. The protocol was immunoSEQ multiplex PCR, while the TCRdb copy is restricted to in-frame clones and leaves out a portion. The sample has 250,000 to 350,000 clones; over 75% are singletons. Sequenced sample: PBMCs or T cells enriched from blood (not recorded which). Receptors originate from a woman aged 30 to 39 who had recovered from COVID-19.

This chain uses TRBV7-6 with TRBJ2-1; D gene unclear. CDR3 length equals 13 residues. Germline V gene lookup returns CDR1 SGHVS and CDR2 FNYEAQ. Trimming took off 1 base at V and 7 bases at J, with 8 bases between the two ends. CDR3 in DNA: TGTGCCAGCAGCTTAGAGGCGGTGAATGAGCAGTTCTTC. Translation: CASSLEAVNEQFF.

The chain has TRBV15 and TRBJ2-1; D is uncertain. Trimming cost V 2 bases and J 7 bases, with 15 bases left between them. The length of the CDR3 is 15 residues. CDR1 and CDR2 from the germline V gene are LNHNV and YYDKDF (reference sequence). CDR3 in amino acids: CATSRPEPSRNEQFF. DNA of the CDR3: TGTGCCACCAGCAGACCTGAGCCGTCCCGGAATGAGCAGTTCTTC.

The rearrangement joins TRBV30 to TRBJ1-4, with 7 bases identical to TRBD1. This CDR3 contains 15 residues. Unmatched junction bases numbered 11, after V lost 3 bases and J lost 7 bases. CDR1 GTSNPN and CDR2 SVGIG come from the germline V gene (reference sequence). The DNA for the CDR3 is TGTGCCTGGAGCGGAGGAGGGGGCAGAATTGAAAAACTGTTTTTT. Translated: CAWSGGGGRIEKLFF.

V is TRBV18 and J is TRBJ2-7; D ambiguous. This CDR3 is 12 amino acids long. V shed 6 bases and J shed 0 bases, with 6 bases lying between them. The germline V gene encodes CDR1 KGHSH and CDR2 LQKENI. CDR3 residues: CASSGSSYEQYF. Written as DNA, the CDR3 is TGTGCCAGCTCGGGCAGCTCCTACGAGCAGTACTTC.

The rearrangement links TRBV7-9 to TRBJ2-7; TRBD2 matches 7 bases. V was clipped by 0 bases and J by 5 bases; unmatched bases: 7. The germline V gene has CDR1 SEHNR and CDR2 FQNEAQ (reference sequence). This CDR3 contains 15 residues. CDR3 sequence: CASSLAGGPSDEQYF. The DNA for the CDR3 is TGTGCCAGCAGCTTAGCGGGAGGGCCAAGCGACGAGCAGTACTTC. Looking up the rest from reference TRBV7-9 and TRBJ2-7 gives the full variable domain: DTGVSQNPRHKITKRGQNVTFRCDPISEHNRLYWYRQTLGQGPEFLTYFQNEAQLEKSRLLSDRFSAERPKGSFSTLEIQRTEQGDSAMYLCASSLAGGPSDEQYFGPGTRLTVT.

This chain connects TRBV5-4 to TRBJ2-3; 8 bases map to TRBD2. Looked up from germline, CDR1 is SGHNT and CDR2 is YYREEE (reference sequence). Trimming cost V 2 bases and J 8 bases; bases outside gene matches: 7. The CDR3 spans 14 residues. CDR3 protein: CASSLQRERSTQYF. CDR3 nucleotide sequence: TGTGCCAGCAGCTTACAGCGGGAGCGTAGTACGCAGTATTTT.

The rearrangement links TRBV11-2 to TRBJ2-1; no firm D call. There are 15 residues in the CDR3. CDR1 is SGHAT and CDR2 is FQNNGV in the germline V gene. V lost 1 base, J lost 0 bases, and 7 bases lay in between. CDR3 bases: TGTGCCAGCAGCTTAGTTCTCTACTCCTACAATGAGCAGTTCTTC. It is translated as CASSLVLYSYNEQFF.

The rearrangement joins TRBV19 to TRBJ2-2, with D possibly matching TRBD2 (5 bases). Germline V gives CDR1 LNHDA, CDR2 SQIVND (reference sequence). This CDR3 spans 15 amino acids. The germline V and J ends were trimmed by 3 bases and 3 bases, with 11 bases remaining between them. This CDR3 reads CASSITRRDTGELFF. CDR3 DNA: TGTGCCAGTAGTATCACTAGAAGGGACACCGGGGAGCTGTTTTTT.

This chain uses TRBV19 with TRBJ1-2; no reliable D call. CDR3 length: 15 residues. V gave up 5 bases and J gave up 2 bases, with 15 bases separating them. The germline gives CDR1 LNHDA, CDR2 SQIVND (reference sequence). This CDR3 reads CASSFSGALNYGYTF. The CDR3 coding sequence is TGTGCCAGTAGTTTTTCGGGTGCCCTAAACTATGGCTACACCTTC.

The genes are TRBV15 and TRBJ1-2; TRBD1 might be the D (6 bases). Germline V gives CDR1 LNHNV, CDR2 YYDKDF (reference sequence). The CDR3 length is 14 residues. V was shortened by 5 bases and J by 4 bases, with 14 bases between the two germline ends. CDR3 amino acids: CATSASGTLYGYTF. The CDR3 coding sequence is TGTGCCACCAGCGCCTCCGGGACACTCTATGGCTACACCTTC.

This clone was observed once. The chain uses TRBV4-2 and TRBJ1-5; D call uncertain. Germline loops: CDR1 LGHNA, CDR2 YNFKEQ. The V end lost 2 bases, the J end lost 3 bases, and 14 bases lay between the germline ends. The CDR3 sequence is 16 residues long. The CDR3 DNA reads as TGTGCCAGCAGCCAAAGTCACGACAAAAACAATCAGCCCCAGCATTTT. It encodes CASSQSHDKNNQPQHF.

J is TRBJ1-5 and V is TRBV15; 9 bases fit TRBD1. With 3 bases clipped from V and 1 base from J, the junction kept 4 bases outside the gene matches. The CDR3 runs to 16 residues. Germline V gene lookup returns CDR1 LNHNV and CDR2 YYDKDF (reference sequence). CDR3 amino acids: CATSRSGTGSNQPQHF. The DNA of the CDR3 is TGTGCCACCAGCAGGTCCGGGACAGGGAGCAATCAGCCCCAGCATTTT.

This sequence joins TRBV7-2 and TRBJ1-2, with 8 bases that match TRBD1. V dropped 1 base and J dropped 5; count of bases not matched to a gene: 6. The CDR3 loop spans 15 amino acids. Per the germline V gene, CDR1 is SGHTA and CDR2 is FQGNSA. CDR3 amino acids: CASSLEDRVGYGYTF. The CDR3 bases are TGTGCCAGCAGCTTAGAGGACAGGGTAGGGTATGGCTACACCTTC.

The CDR3 here is CASSLNRGLPGNTIYF. The CDR3 DNA follows: TGCGCCAGCAGCCTCAACAGGGGACTGCCTGGAAACACCATATATTTT. This rearrangement joins TRBV4-3 to TRBJ1-3; the match to TRBD1 covers 7 bases. This CDR3 has 16 residues. Trimming at V came to 4 bases and at J to 2 bases, leaving 8 bases not matched to a gene. Germline V gives CDR1 LGHNA, CDR2 YSLEER.

J is TRBJ1-2 and V is TRBV5-1, with D hard to call. V lost 4 bases to trimming and J lost 7 bases, with 23 bases between them. The CDR3 sequence is 16 residues long. CDR1 is SGHRS, CDR2 YFSETQ, per germline. The CDR3 loop reads CASSPHSEWSERGYTF. As DNA, the CDR3 is TGCGCCAGCAGCCCTCATTCAGAGTGGAGCGAACGTGGCTACACCTTC.

V usage is TRBV7-9 and J usage is TRBJ1-4; 8 bases agree with TRBD1. Losses at the gene ends were 3 bases for V and 8 bases for J; bases not matched to a gene: 17. This CDR3 contains 18 residues. Germline values: CDR1 SEHNR, CDR2 FQNEAQ (reference sequence). The CDR3 region is CASSFTAGGARRYEKLFF. The CDR3 coding sequence is TGTGCCAGCAGCTTTACTGCAGGGGGCGCGCGGAGATACGAAAAACTGTTTTTT.

The rearrangement links TRBV10-2 to TRBJ2-7; 7 nucleotides align to TRBD1. The CDR3 is made up of 18 amino acids. The trim removed 3 bases at V and 5 bases at J, leaving 19 bases unmatched. Germline CDR1 reads WSHSY; CDR2 reads SAAADI. As DNA, the CDR3 is TGCGCCAGCAGTGAATATTTAACGGAGACAGGGAGAGGGAACGAGCAGTACTTC. Its protein is CASSEYLTETGRGNEQYF.

This sequence joins TRBV18 and TRBJ1-2; D possibly corresponds to TRBD1 (6 bases). Germline loops: CDR1 KGHSH, CDR2 LQKENI. V lost 2 bases and J lost 2, with 9 bases in between. CDR3 length: 14 amino acids. In DNA, the CDR3 is TGTGCCAGCTCACCATTCCAGGGGAACTATGGCTACACCTTC. Translated, it gives CASSPFQGNYGYTF.

The rearrangement uses TRBV25-1 and TRBJ2-5, with 8 bases aligning to TRBD2. Germline trimming cut 3 bases from V and 5 bases from J; bases unmatched to any gene: 8. Germline lookup yields CDR1 MGHDK and CDR2 SYGVNS. The CDR3 contains 15 residues. CDR3 in amino acids: CASSDFAGGGETQYF. In DNA form, the CDR3 reads TGTGCCAGCAGTGATTTTGCGGGAGGAGGCGAGACCCAGTACTTC.

This chain uses TRBV19 with TRBJ1-1, with D uncertain. Looked up from germline, CDR1 is LNHDA and CDR2 is SQIVND (reference sequence). This CDR3 region has 15 residues. V lost 3 bases and J lost 4, with 15 bases in between. This CDR3 reads CASSILIGRGTEAFF. The CDR3 nucleotides are TGTGCCAGTAGTATCTTGATTGGCCGTGGCACTGAAGCTTTCTTT.

Only a few counts were recorded for this clone. The J gene is TRBJ2-1, the V gene TRBV6-5; 9 nucleotides line up with TRBD1. The CDR3 is made up of 15 amino acids. The V and J ends lost 5 bases and 7 bases, in that order; junction bases with no gene match: 9. Germline-derived CDR1 and CDR2 are MNHEY and SVGAGI. Here the CDR3 DNA reads TGTGCCAGCAGTCCGGGGACAGGGAATAGAAATGAGCAGTTCTTC. Translating gives CASSPGTGNRNEQFF.

V gene TRBV27 combines with J gene TRBJ2-3; D not certain. The CDR3 spans 14 residues. Germline CDR1 is MNHEY and CDR2 is SMNVEV (reference sequence). The V and J ends lost 0 bases and 0 bases respectively, with 4 bases between them. Here the CDR3 reads CASSLSTSTDTQYF. The DNA for the CDR3 is TGTGCCAGCAGTTTATCGACTAGCACAGATACGCAGTATTTT.

This clone was found once. The chain combines TRBV19 with TRBJ2-1; the match to TRBD2 covers 7 bases. The V gene's germline CDR1 is LNHDA and CDR2 SQIVND (reference sequence). The CDR3 extends over 13 amino acids. J gave up 4 bases and V 4 bases, and 1 base lay outside the gene matches. The CDR3 DNA reads TGTGCCAGTAGTAGACTAGCTTACAATGAGCAGTTCTTC. It codes for CASSRLAYNEQFF.

The chain couples TRBV11-2 to TRBJ2-1; 8 bases agree with TRBD2. J lost 10 bases, V lost 4 bases, and 6 bases had no gene match. This CDR3 has 13 residues. CDR1 and CDR2 (germline): SGHAT, FQNNGV. The CDR3 protein is CASSSTSVGEQFF. The CDR3 DNA sequence: TGTGCCAGCAGCTCGACTAGCGTTGGGGAGCAGTTCTTC. Full variable domain (missing parts from reference TRBV11-2 and TRBJ2-1): EAGVAQSPRYKIIEKRQSVAFWCNPISGHATLYWYQQILGQGPKLLIQFQNNGVVDDSQLPKDRFSAERLKGVDSTLKIQPAKLEDSAVYLCASSSTSVGEQFFGPGTRLTVL.

This clone was counted only a few times. The V call is TRBV10-2, the J call TRBJ2-2; TRBD2 aligns across 7 bases. CDR1 is WSHSY, CDR2 SAAADI, per germline. Trimming at V came to 4 bases and at J to 5 bases, leaving 7 bases not matched to a gene. The CDR3 loop spans 15 amino acids. DNA for the CDR3: TGCGCCAGCAGTGGATCGGGGGGTTGGACCGGGGAGCTGTTTTTT. It is translated as CASSGSGGWTGELFF.